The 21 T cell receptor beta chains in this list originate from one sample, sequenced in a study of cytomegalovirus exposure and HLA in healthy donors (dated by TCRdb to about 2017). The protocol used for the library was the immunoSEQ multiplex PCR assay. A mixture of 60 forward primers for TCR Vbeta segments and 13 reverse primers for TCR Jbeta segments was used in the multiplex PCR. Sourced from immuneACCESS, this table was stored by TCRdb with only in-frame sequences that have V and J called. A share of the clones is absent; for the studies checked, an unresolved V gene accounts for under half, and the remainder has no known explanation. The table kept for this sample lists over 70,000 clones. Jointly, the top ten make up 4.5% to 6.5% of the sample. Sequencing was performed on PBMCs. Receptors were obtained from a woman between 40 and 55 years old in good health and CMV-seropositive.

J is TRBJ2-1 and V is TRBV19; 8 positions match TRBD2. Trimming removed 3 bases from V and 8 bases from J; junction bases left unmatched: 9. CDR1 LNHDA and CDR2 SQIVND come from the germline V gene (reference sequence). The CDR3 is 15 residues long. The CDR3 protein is CASSISGKRGDEQFF. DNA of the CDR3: TGTGCCAGTAGTATTAGCGGGAAAAGGGGGGATGAGCAGTTCTTC.

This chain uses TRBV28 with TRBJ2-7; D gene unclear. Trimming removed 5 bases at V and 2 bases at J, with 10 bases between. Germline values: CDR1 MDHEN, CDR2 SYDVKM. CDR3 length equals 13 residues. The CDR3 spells CASSPEYAYEQYF. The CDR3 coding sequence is TGTGCCAGCAGTCCAGAATATGCCTACGAGCAGTACTTC.

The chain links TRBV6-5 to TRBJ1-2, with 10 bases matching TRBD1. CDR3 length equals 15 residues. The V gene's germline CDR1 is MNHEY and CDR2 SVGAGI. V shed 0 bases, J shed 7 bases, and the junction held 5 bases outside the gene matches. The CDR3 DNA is TGTGCCAGCAGTTACTCGAGACAGGGGGCGGGTGGCTACACCTTC. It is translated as CASSYSRQGAGGYTF.

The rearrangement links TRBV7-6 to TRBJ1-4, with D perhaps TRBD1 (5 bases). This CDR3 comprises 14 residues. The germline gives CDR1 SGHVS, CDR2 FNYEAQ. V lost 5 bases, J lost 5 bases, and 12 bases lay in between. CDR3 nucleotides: TGTGCCAGCAGCCCTCGCCAGGGCAATGAAAAACTGTTTTTT. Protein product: CASSPRQGNEKLFF.

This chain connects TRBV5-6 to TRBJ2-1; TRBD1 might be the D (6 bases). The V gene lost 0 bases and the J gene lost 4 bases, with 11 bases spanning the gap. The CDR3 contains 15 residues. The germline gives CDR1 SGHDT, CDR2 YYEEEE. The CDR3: CASSLVARGYNEQFF. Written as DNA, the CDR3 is TGTGCCAGCAGCTTGGTCGCTAGGGGGTACAATGAGCAGTTCTTC.

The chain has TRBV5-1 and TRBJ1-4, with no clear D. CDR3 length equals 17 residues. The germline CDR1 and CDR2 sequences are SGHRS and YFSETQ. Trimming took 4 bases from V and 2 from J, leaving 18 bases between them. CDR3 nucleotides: TGCGCCAGCAGCCTCAGTGGTGGAGGGAGTACTAATGAAAAACTGTTTTTT. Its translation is CASSLSGGGSTNEKLFF.

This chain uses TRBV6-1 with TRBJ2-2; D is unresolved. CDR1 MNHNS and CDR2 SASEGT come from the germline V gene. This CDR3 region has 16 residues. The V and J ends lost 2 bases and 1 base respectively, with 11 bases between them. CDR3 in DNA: TGTGCCAGCAGTGAAATTGTGAACAGGAACACCGGGGAGCTGTTTTTT. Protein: CASSEIVNRNTGELFF.

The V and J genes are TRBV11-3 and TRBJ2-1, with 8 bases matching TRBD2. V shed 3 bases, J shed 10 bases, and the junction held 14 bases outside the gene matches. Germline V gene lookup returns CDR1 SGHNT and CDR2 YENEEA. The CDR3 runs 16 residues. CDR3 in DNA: TGTGCCAGCAGCTTGGGGGATCGTGCGGGAGGTTGGGAGCAGTTCTTC. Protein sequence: CASSLGDRAGGWEQFF.

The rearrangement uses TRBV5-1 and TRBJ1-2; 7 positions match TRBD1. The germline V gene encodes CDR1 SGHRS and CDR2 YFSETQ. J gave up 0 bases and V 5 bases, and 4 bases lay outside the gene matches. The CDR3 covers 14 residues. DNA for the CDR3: TGCGCCAGCAGTCCGACAGGGACTAACTATGGCTACACCTTC. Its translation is CASSPTGTNYGYTF.

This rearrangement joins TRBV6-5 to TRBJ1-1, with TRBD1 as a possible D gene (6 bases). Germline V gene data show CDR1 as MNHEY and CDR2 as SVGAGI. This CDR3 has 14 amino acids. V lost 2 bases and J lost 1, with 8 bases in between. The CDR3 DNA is TGTGCCAGCAGTTACGGGGGCCCGAACACTGAAGCTTTCTTT. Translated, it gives CASSYGGPNTEAFF.

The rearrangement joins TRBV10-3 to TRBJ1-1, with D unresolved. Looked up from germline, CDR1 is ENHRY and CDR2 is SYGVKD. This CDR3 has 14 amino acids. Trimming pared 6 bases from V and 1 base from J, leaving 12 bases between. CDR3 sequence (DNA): TGTGCCATCAGCCATAGGACTGAGAACACTGAAGCTTTCTTT. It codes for CAISHRTENTEAFF.

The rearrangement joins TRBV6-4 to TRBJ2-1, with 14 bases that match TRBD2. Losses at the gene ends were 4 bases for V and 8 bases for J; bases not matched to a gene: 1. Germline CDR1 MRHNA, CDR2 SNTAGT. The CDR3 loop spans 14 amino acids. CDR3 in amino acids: CASSVGLAGDEQFF. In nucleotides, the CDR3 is TGTGCCAGCAGTGTGGGACTAGCGGGAGATGAGCAGTTCTTC.

The DNA for the CDR3 is TGTGCCAGCAGCTTCAACCCACCGGGTGAAGCTTTCTTT. Translating gives CASSFNPPGEAFF. V gene TRBV7-8 combines with J gene TRBJ1-1, with D hard to call. The CDR3 has 13 residues. CDR1 is SGHVS, CDR2 FQNEAQ, per germline. Trimming removed 3 bases at V and 7 bases at J, with 12 bases between.

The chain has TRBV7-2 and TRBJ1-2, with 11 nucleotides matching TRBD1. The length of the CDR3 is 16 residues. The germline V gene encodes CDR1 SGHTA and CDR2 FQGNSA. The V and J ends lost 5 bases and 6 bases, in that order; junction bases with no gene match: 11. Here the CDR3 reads CASSIRTGGVGDGYTF. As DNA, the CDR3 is TGTGCCAGCAGCATAAGGACAGGGGGCGTAGGGGATGGCTACACCTTC.

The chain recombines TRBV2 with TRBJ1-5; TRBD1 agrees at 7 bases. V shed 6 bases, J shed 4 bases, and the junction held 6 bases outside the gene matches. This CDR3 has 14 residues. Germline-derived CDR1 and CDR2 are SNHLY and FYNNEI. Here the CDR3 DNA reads TGTGCCAGCAGGAAGACAGGGCTAAATCAGCCCCAGCATTTT. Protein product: CASRKTGLNQPQHF.

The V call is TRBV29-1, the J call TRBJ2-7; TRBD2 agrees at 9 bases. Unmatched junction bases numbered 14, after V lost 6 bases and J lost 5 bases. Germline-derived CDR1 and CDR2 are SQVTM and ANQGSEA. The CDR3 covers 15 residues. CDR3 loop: CSVKGRAGGGNEQYF. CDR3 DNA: TGCAGCGTCAAAGGCAGGGCGGGAGGGGGGAACGAGCAGTACTTC.

CDR3 in DNA: TGTGCCACCTCCGACAGGGAAGCCTATGGCTACACCTTC. It encodes CATSDREAYGYTF. The chain recombines TRBV19 with TRBJ1-2, with 7 bases lining up with TRBD1. Germline loops: CDR1 LNHDA, CDR2 SQIVND (reference sequence). After removal of 10 bases from V and 4 bases from J, the junction contained 9 bases not matched to a gene. The CDR3 is 13 residues long.

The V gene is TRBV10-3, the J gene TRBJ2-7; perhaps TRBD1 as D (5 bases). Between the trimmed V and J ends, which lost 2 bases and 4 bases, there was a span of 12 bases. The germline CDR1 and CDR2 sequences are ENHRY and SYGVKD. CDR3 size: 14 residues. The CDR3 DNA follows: TGTGCCATCAGTGAGGCCGGCAGGGATTACGAGCAGTACTTC. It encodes CAISEAGRDYEQYF.

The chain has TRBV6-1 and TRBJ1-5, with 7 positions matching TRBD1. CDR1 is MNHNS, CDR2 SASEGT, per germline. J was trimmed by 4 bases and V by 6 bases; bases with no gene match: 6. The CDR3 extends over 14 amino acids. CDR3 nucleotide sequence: TGTGCCAGCAGCCGGAGACAGGGAAATCAGCCCCAGCATTTT. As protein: CASSRRQGNQPQHF.

This CDR3 is CASNRPQRNTEAFF. For the CDR3, the DNA is TGTGCCAGCAACAGGCCCCAAAGGAACACTGAAGCTTTCTTT. This chain joins TRBV28 and TRBJ1-1; D perhaps matches TRBD1 (5 bases). The CDR3 extends over 14 amino acids. V dropped 7 bases and J dropped 1 base, with 13 bases sitting between them. Germline CDR1 reads MDHEN; CDR2 reads SYDVKM.

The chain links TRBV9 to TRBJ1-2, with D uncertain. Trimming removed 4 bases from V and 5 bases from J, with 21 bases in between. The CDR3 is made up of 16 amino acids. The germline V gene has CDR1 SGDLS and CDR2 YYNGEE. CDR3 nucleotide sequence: TGTGCCAGCAGCCCGAGGGATGGCAGCTCGTCTTATGGCTACACCTTC. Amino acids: CASSPRDGSSSYGYTF.